This TCR beta chain appears in the sequencing data of a study of blood T cell repertoires in COVID-19. On the study more broadly: Nucleic acid was either cDNA or gDNA, and it came from T cells, B-cell-depleted T cells, or PBMCs.

Profiled with immunoSEQ multiplex PCR; TCRdb holds only in-frame clones, not every one. The data contain a few hundred thousand clones, more than 85% of them singletons. The study recruited people aged about 18 to 95 years across 24 US areas. Clinical histories supplied by participants themselves formed the basis of cohort assignment. V dropped 5 bases and J dropped 5; count of bases not matched to a gene: 7. The CDR3 totals 14 residues. Germline V gives CDR1 LGHDT, CDR2 YNNKEL (reference sequence). V gene TRBV3-1 (or the pseudogene TRBV3-2) combines with J gene TRBJ1-1; 8 positions match TRBD1. Sequenced: PBMCs or T cells enriched from blood (not recorded which). The TCR sequence derives from a woman in her fifties or sixties who had recovered from COVID-19. Written as DNA, the CDR3 is TGTGCCAGCAGCAGCGACAGGGGATGGACTGAAGCTTTCTTT. Its protein is CASSSDRGWTEAFF.